The 8 T cell receptor beta chains given below trace back to one sample, sequenced in a study of T-cell reconstitution after alpha-beta-depleted transplantation in children (dated by TCRdb to 2015 to 2016). Libraries were prepared through PCR. Sequencing instrument: Illumina HiSeq 2500. Molecular barcoding was employed in the preparation of TCR libraries, with unique molecular identifiers being used to normalize TCRbeta repertoire quantification. TCRdb's own reprocessing of the public reads used fastp at Q25 and MiXCR and kept productive beta chains. Entries are consolidated by CDR3 protein sequence, retaining the most common genes and DNA. Present in this sample are around 250,000 distinct CDR3 sequences, around 9.6% of which were seen just once. The ten most abundant clones make up around a tenth of the sample. The sample here was PBMCs from the stem cell graft donor, taken from the stem cell graft. These TCRs come from a human donor who donated a stem cell graft to a child with SCID.

The chain employs TRBV7-6 and TRBJ2-2, with D possibly being TRBD2 (5 bases). The V gene's germline CDR1 is SGHVS and CDR2 FNYEAQ. The CDR3 contains 16 residues. The V and J ends lost 5 bases and 5 bases respectively, with 18 bases between them. CDR3 residues: CASSPNTGVWTGELFF. In DNA form, the CDR3 reads TGTGCCAGCAGCCCGAACACCGGGGTGTGGACCGGGGAGCTGTTTTTT. Looking up the rest from reference TRBV7-6 and TRBJ2-2 gives the full variable domain: GAGVSQSPRYKVTKRGQDVALRCDPISGHVSLYWYRQALGQGPEFLTYFNYEAQQDKSGLPNDRFSAERPEGSISTLTIQRTEQRDSAMYRCASSPNTGVWTGELFFGEGSRLTVL.

This clonotype was observed many times. The chain links TRBV9 to TRBJ2-7; 7 nucleotides line up with TRBD1. V shed 0 bases and J 2 bases; nucleotides not matched to a gene: 2. This CDR3 has 14 amino acids. CDR1 and CDR2 (germline): SGDLS, YYNGEE. CDR3 sequence: CASSVATGAYEQYF. The CDR3 DNA sequence: TGTGCCAGCAGCGTAGCTACAGGGGCCTACGAGCAGTACTTC.

This clonotype was picked up many times. The rearrangement joins TRBV12-3 or TRBV12-4 to TRBJ2-7, with D perhaps TRBD2 (6 bases). Trimming stripped 4 bases from V and 0 bases from J, with 13 bases between. The CDR3 sequence is 15 residues long. DNA of the CDR3: TGTGCCAGCAGTTCGGGACTCCTGATCTCCTACGAGCAGTACTTC. It encodes CASSSGLLISYEQYF.

CDR3: CASSPNGQAYEQYF. The DNA for the CDR3 is TGTGCCAGCAGCCCGAATGGACAGGCCTACGAGCAGTACTTC. This chain joins TRBV5-5 and TRBJ2-7; 7 bases fit TRBD1. J gave up 2 bases and V 4 bases, and 6 bases lay outside the gene matches. The V gene's germline CDR1 is SGHKS and CDR2 YYEKEE (reference sequence). This CDR3 is built from 14 residues.

This clonotype was recorded a few times. V gene TRBV7-9 combines with J gene TRBJ1-5; 7 bases map to TRBD1. With 6 bases clipped from V and 2 bases from J, the junction kept 7 bases outside the gene matches. The CDR3 is made up of 15 amino acids. Germline CDR1 reads SEHNR; CDR2 reads FQNEAQ (reference sequence). Written as DNA, the CDR3 is TGTGCCAGCAGTCCCTCTACAGGGGGCAATCAGCCCCAGCATTTT. Translated, it gives CASSPSTGGNQPQHF.

This clonotype has more than one count but fewer than ten. J is TRBJ1-2 and V is TRBV7-3, with D tentatively TRBD1 (6 bases). V shed 2 bases and J shed 8 bases, with 12 bases lying between them. The CDR3 is 13 amino acids. Germline loops: CDR1 SGHTA, CDR2 FQGTGA. CDR3 DNA sequence: TGTGCCAGCAGCTTAGACACAGGGAACGGCTACACCTTC. As protein: CASSLDTGNGYTF.

This clonotype has ten or more counts. Written as DNA, the CDR3 is TGTGCCAGCAGTGACCCGGGACGGACCTACAATGAGCAGTTCTTC. This encodes CASSDPGRTYNEQFF. J is TRBJ2-1 and V is TRBV28; either TRBD1 or TRBD2 may fit D (5 bases each). The CDR3 length is 15 residues. With 5 bases removed from V and 2 bases from J, the gap between germline ends came to 13 bases. CDR1 is MDHEN, CDR2 SYDVKM, per germline.

This clonotype was recorded a few times. V and J are TRBV6-1 and TRBJ2-5; D is perhaps TRBD2 (6 bases). Germline values: CDR1 MNHNS, CDR2 SASEGT. V lost 3 bases and J 6 bases, leaving 20 bases between the germline ends. This CDR3 region has 16 residues. CDR3 DNA sequence: TGTGCCAGCAGTGAGGCGGCTGGGGCGCGGGGTAAGACCCAGTACTTC. This encodes CASSEAAGARGKTQYF.